The entry below gives a single T cell receptor (beta chain) sequence along with its context. The data derive from a study of CD8 T cells in Susac syndrome. CD8+ and CD4+ blood T cells underwent TCR beta sequencing. CDR1 MNHEY and CDR2 SMNVEV come from the germline V gene (reference sequence). CDR3 length: 16 amino acids. V lost 3 bases and J lost 3; bases outside the gene matches: 7. Random-hexamer reverse transcription was applied to roughly 0.5 to 1 ug RNA. Amplification of TCR beta CDR3 used immunoSEQ multiplex PCR across 54 Vbeta and 13 Jbeta. Each CDR3 protein is one row after TCRdb ran MiXCR on the immunoSEQ multiplex PCR reads. The sample shows roughly 150,000 distinct CDR3 sequences, approximately 94% of them seen only once.

This TCR was sampled from a human donor with multiple sclerosis. The chain combines TRBV27 with TRBJ2-2, with TRBD2 identical over 7 bases. The sample consisted of CD4+ T cells from PBMCs. CDR3 region: CASSLTGGSDTGELFF. The CDR3 region has the DNA TGTGCCAGCAGTTTGACGGGCGGGAGTGACACCGGGGAGCTGTTTTTT.